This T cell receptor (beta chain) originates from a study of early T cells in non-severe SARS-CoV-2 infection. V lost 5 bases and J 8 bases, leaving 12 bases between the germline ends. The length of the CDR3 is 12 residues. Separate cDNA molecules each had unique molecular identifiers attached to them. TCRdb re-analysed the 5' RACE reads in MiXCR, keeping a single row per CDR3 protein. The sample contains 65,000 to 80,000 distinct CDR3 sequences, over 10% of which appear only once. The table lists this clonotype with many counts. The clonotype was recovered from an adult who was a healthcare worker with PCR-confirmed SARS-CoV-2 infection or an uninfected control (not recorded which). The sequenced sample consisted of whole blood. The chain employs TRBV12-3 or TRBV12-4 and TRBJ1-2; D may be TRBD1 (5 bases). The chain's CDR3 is CASSRRDFGYTF. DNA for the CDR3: TGTGCCAGCAGTCGCCGGGACTTCGGCTACACCTTC.